A single sample is the source of the 24 T cell receptor beta chains below, sequenced in a study of blood T cell repertoires in COVID-19. Measured with immunoSEQ multiplex PCR; TCRdb has only the in-frame clones, and not every one. The table has 400,000 to 550,000 clones, roughly 89% seen once; the top ten hold roughly 4.3%. The sample consisted of peripheral blood. All receptors come from a woman younger than 45 with acute or convalescent COVID-19.

This CDR3 reads CASIPGQSMNTEAFF. The DNA for the CDR3 is TGTGCCAGCATCCCGGGACAGTCCATGAACACTGAAGCTTTCTTT. The rearrangement joins TRBV2 to TRBJ1-1; 7 nucleotides line up with TRBD1. The CDR3 loop spans 15 amino acids. V was clipped by 7 bases and J by 0 bases; unmatched bases: 8. CDR1 is SNHLY, CDR2 FYNNEI, per germline.

The chain carries TRBV24-1 and TRBJ2-1; TRBD2 matches 11 bases. The CDR3 sequence is 17 residues long. V lost 5 bases to trimming and J lost 7 bases; unmatched junction nucleotides: 12. Germline V gene data show CDR1 as KGHDR and CDR2 as SFDVKD. The CDR3 DNA sequence: TGTGCCACCAGTGCCTCTTCCCTAGCGGGGGGCAGAAATGAGCAGTTCTTC. This encodes CATSASSLAGGRNEQFF.

This chain joins TRBV15 and TRBJ2-7; TRBD2 agrees at 12 bases. Germline V gives CDR1 LNHNV, CDR2 YYDKDF (reference sequence). Trimming took 2 bases from V and 5 from J; bases not matched to a gene: 1. CDR3 size: 14 residues. The CDR3 region has the DNA TGTGCCACCAGCAGACTAGCGGGGGGGGACGAGCAGTACTTC. It codes for CATSRLAGGDEQYF.

This chain connects TRBV7-3 to TRBJ2-3, with D possibly matching TRBD2 (6 bases). This CDR3 region has 15 residues. The germline V and J ends were trimmed by 5 bases and 1 base, with 13 bases remaining between them. Per the germline V gene, CDR1 is SGHTA and CDR2 is FQGTGA. The CDR3 coding sequence is TGTGCCAGCAGCCCCGGGACTGCGCGCACAGATACGCAGTATTTT. Translating it yields CASSPGTARTDTQYF.

The CDR3 sequence: CASSQGSRNEQFF. For the CDR3, the DNA is TGTGCCAGCAGCCAAGGGTCCAGGAATGAGCAGTTCTTC. The chain has TRBV3-1 (or the pseudogene TRBV3-2) and TRBJ2-1; D is undetermined. Germline assignment: CDR1 LGHDT and CDR2 YNNKEL (reference sequence). The CDR3 covers 13 residues. V dropped 1 base and J dropped 7 bases, with 8 bases sitting between them.

CDR3 protein: CASSLMPSGNNNEQFF. The CDR3, as DNA: TGCGCCAGCAGCTTGATGCCTAGCGGGAACAACAATGAGCAGTTCTTC. The chain links TRBV5-1 to TRBJ2-1, with TRBD2 identical over 9 bases. Germline V gives CDR1 SGHRS, CDR2 YFSETQ. This CDR3 has 16 residues. J lost 5 bases, V lost 1 base, and 7 bases had no gene match.

V gene TRBV29-1 combines with J gene TRBJ2-2; 7 nucleotides align to TRBD1. From germline, CDR1 is SQVTM and CDR2 ANQGSEA. Trimming took 5 bases from V and 6 from J; bases not matched to a gene: 3. The length of the CDR3 is 12 residues. Here the CDR3 reads CSVYRGSGELFF. Written as DNA, the CDR3 is TGCAGCGTTTACAGGGGATCCGGGGAGCTGTTTTTT.

V gene TRBV6-5 combines with J gene TRBJ2-7; 10 bases map to TRBD1. Trimming removed 6 bases from V and 2 bases from J; junction bases left unmatched: 7. Germline V gene data show CDR1 as MNHEY and CDR2 as SVGAGI. The CDR3 runs 15 residues. Written as DNA, the CDR3 is TGTGCCAGCAGGAGGGACAGGGGTCAACCCTACGAGCAGTACTTC. Protein sequence: CASRRDRGQPYEQYF.

V is TRBV7-6 and J is TRBJ2-2; 11 nucleotides align to TRBD2. Germline loops: CDR1 SGHVS, CDR2 FNYEAQ. V was clipped by 5 bases and J by 4 bases; unmatched bases: 6. This CDR3 comprises 16 residues. The CDR3 DNA sequence: TGTGCCAGCAGCGGTCGACTAGCGGGGAGCACCGGGGAGCTGTTTTTT. Translation gives CASSGRLAGSTGELFF.

This clone was observed a single time. This chain links TRBV19 with TRBJ1-4; 8 bases fit TRBD1. CDR3 length equals 16 residues. J gave up 6 bases and V 5 bases, and 11 bases lay outside the gene matches. From germline, CDR1 is LNHDA and CDR2 SQIVND (reference sequence). The CDR3 here is CASSFLSGTGDEKLFF. CDR3 sequence (DNA): TGTGCCAGTAGTTTCCTTTCCGGGACAGGAGATGAAAAACTGTTTTTT.

V is TRBV11-3 and J is TRBJ2-3; the D is unclear. Germline loops: CDR1 SGHNT, CDR2 YENEEA. This CDR3 contains 12 residues. Trimming cost V 3 bases and J 2 bases, with 3 bases left between them. CDR3 in amino acids: CASSFHTDTQYF. The CDR3 nucleotides read TGTGCCAGCAGCTTCCACACAGATACGCAGTATTTT.

This chain joins TRBV2 and TRBJ1-1, with D maybe TRBD1 (5 bases). The CDR3 is 14 amino acids. Germline V gene data show CDR1 as SNHLY and CDR2 as FYNNEI. V lost 6 bases and J 3 bases, leaving 14 bases between the germline ends. The CDR3 DNA follows: TGTGCCAGCAGGGCAGGGTATAGGGACACTGAAGCTTTCTTT. Translated: CASRAGYRDTEAFF.

The rearrangement links TRBV28 to TRBJ2-3; 13 positions agree with TRBD2. The CDR3 length is 18 residues. Germline-derived CDR1 and CDR2 are MDHEN and SYDVKM. V lost 3 bases and J lost 3; bases outside the gene matches: 9. Here the CDR3 reads CASSFPTSGGLPTDTQYF. CDR3 DNA sequence: TGTGCCAGCAGTTTCCCGACTAGCGGGGGGCTACCGACAGATACGCAGTATTTT.

J is TRBJ1-5 and V is TRBV9, with 11 bases that match TRBD1. The length of the CDR3 is 16 residues. CDR1 and CDR2 from the germline V gene are SGDLS and YYNGEE. Trimming took 2 bases from V and 4 from J; bases not matched to a gene: 5. The CDR3 DNA is TGTGCCAGCAGCGTTGGGGACAGGGGGGCTAATCAGCCCCAGCATTTT. Translated, it gives CASSVGDRGANQPQHF.

J is TRBJ2-2 and V is TRBV21-1; TRBD1, the table's D call, lacks a check against the DNA. TRBV21-1 is a pseudogene segment. The CDR3 runs 15 residues. The CDR3 bases are TGTGCCAGCAGCAACTGGACAGGAGCAGGCGGGGAGCTGTTTTTT. Encoded protein: CASSNWTGAGGELFF.

The rearrangement links TRBV7-2 to TRBJ2-5, with TRBD1 matching 8 bases. In germline, CDR1 is SGHTA, CDR2 FQGNSA. Unmatched junction bases numbered 12, after V lost 5 bases and J lost 4 bases. This CDR3 is built from 16 residues. CDR3: CASSDPSRGLGETQYF. CDR3 in DNA: TGTGCCAGCAGCGATCCCTCCAGGGGGCTGGGAGAGACCCAGTACTTC.

The genes are TRBV28 and TRBJ1-4, with D possibly being TRBD1 (6 bases). The CDR3 spans 14 residues. Germline loops: CDR1 MDHEN, CDR2 SYDVKM. The germline V and J ends were trimmed by 6 bases and 5 bases, with 13 bases remaining between them. CDR3 in amino acids: CASRKQGPNEKLFF. CDR3 bases: TGTGCCAGCAGGAAACAGGGTCCCAATGAAAAACTGTTTTTT.

J is TRBJ1-1 and V is TRBV5-8, with D maybe TRBD1 (6 bases). This CDR3 has 14 amino acids. CDR1 and CDR2 (germline): SGHTS, YDEGEE. The germline V and J ends were trimmed by 2 bases and 1 base, with 9 bases remaining between them. The CDR3 here is CASSLQGQNTEAFF. In DNA, the CDR3 is TGTGCCAGCAGCTTACAGGGTCAGAACACTGAAGCTTTCTTT. Supplemented by reference TRBV5-8 and TRBJ1-1, the full variable domain reads EAGVTQSPTHLIKTRGQQATLRCSPISGHTSVYWYQQALGLGLQFLLWYDEGEERNRGNFPPRFSGRQFPNYSSELNVNALELEDSALYLCASSLQGQNTEAFFGQGTRLTVV.

The chain uses TRBV19 and TRBJ2-7, with a tentative D call TRBD1 (5 bases). The CDR3 has 13 amino acids. Trimming stripped 5 bases from V and 2 bases from J, with 10 bases between. CDR1 is LNHDA, CDR2 SQIVND, per germline (reference sequence). The CDR3, as DNA: TGTGCCAGTAGTCATGACAGACCCTACGAGCAGTACTTC. Its translation: CASSHDRPYEQYF.

A few counts support this clone. The chain uses TRBV7-9 and TRBJ1-5; no clear D. This CDR3 comprises 14 residues. Trimming shortened V by 5 bases and J by 0 bases, and 8 bases separated the two germline ends. CDR1 SEHNR and CDR2 FQNEAQ come from the germline V gene (reference sequence). Here the CDR3 DNA reads TGTGCCAGCAGCCAAGGGAGTAGCAATCAGCCCCAGCATTTT. It translates to CASSQGSSNQPQHF.

The chain joins TRBV6-5 to TRBJ2-7, with 7 bases that match TRBD1. Losses at the gene ends were 7 bases for V and 4 bases for J; bases not matched to a gene: 10. CDR3 length equals 14 residues. CDR1 is MNHEY, CDR2 SVGAGI, per germline. The CDR3: CASTNQDRLYEQYF. CDR3 coding DNA: TGTGCCAGCACCAACCAGGACAGGCTATACGAGCAGTACTTC.

The chain couples TRBV5-1 to TRBJ1-2, with TRBD1 matching 8 bases. This CDR3 has 16 residues. V was pared by 1 base and J by 4 bases, with 9 bases of the junction left unmatched. The V gene's germline CDR1 is SGHRS and CDR2 YFSETQ. The CDR3, as DNA: TGCGCCAGCAGCTTGCTCGGGACAGGCTCTCCCTATGGCTACACCTTC. It translates to CASSLLGTGSPYGYTF.

This clone was recorded only once. The rearrangement uses TRBV19 and TRBJ1-5; TRBD1 matches 11 bases. CDR1 is LNHDA and CDR2 is SQIVND in the germline V gene (reference sequence). V lost 6 bases and J lost 7; bases outside the gene matches: 11. The CDR3 extends over 16 amino acids. The CDR3 reads CASRTLDRGLKQPQHF. The CDR3 coding sequence is TGTGCCAGTAGGACACTGGACAGGGGGCTTAAACAGCCCCAGCATTTT.

The chain is built from TRBV5-6 and TRBJ1-2; D remains unclear. The V end lost 2 bases, the J end lost 8 bases, and 13 bases lay between the germline ends. The CDR3 loop spans 13 amino acids. Germline V CDR1 and CDR2: SGHDT, YYEEEE. CDR3: CASSFGTARGYTF. In DNA form, the CDR3 reads TGTGCCAGCAGCTTCGGCACGGCGAGGGGCTACACCTTC.